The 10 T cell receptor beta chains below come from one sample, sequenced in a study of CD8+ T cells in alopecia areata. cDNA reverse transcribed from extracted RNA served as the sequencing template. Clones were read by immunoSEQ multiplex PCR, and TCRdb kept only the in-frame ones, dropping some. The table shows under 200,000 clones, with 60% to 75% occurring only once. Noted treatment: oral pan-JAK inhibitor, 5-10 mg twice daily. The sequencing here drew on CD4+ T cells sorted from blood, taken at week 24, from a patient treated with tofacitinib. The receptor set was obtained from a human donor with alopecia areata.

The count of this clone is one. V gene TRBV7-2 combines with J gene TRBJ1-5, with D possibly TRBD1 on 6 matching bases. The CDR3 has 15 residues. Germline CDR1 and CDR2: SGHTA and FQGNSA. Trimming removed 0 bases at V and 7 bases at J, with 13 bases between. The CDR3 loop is CASSLAAGVRQPQHF. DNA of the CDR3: TGTGCCAGCAGCTTAGCAGCAGGGGTCCGGCAGCCCCAGCATTTT.

Here the CDR3 reads CASSLAQYYEQYF. CDR3 sequence (DNA): TGCGCCAGCAGCTTGGCACAGTACTACGAGCAGTACTTC. V usage is TRBV5-1 and J usage is TRBJ2-5; no definite D call. The DNA end lines up better with TRBJ2-7; the J call may be wrong. The V gene's germline CDR1 is SGHRS and CDR2 YFSETQ. The length of the CDR3 is 13 residues.

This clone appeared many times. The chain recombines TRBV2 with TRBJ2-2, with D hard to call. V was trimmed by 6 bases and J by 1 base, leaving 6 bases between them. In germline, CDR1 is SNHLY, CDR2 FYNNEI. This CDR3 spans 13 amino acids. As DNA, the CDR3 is TGTGCCAGCAGGGGGATGAACACCGGGGAGCTGTTTTTT. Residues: CASRGMNTGELFF.

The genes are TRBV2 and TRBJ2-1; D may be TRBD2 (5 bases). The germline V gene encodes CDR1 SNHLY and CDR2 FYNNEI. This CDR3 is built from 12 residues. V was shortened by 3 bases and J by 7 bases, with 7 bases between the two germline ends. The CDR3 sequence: CASSEGVNEQFF. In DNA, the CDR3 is TGTGCCAGCAGTGAGGGAGTTAATGAGCAGTTCTTC.

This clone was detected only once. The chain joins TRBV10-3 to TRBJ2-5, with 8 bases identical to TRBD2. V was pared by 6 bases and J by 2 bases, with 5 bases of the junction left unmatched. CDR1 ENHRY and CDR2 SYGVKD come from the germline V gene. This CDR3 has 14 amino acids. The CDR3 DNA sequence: TGTGCCATCAGAGAACGGGGGGGGCAAGAGACCCAGTACTTC. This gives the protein CAIRERGGQETQYF.

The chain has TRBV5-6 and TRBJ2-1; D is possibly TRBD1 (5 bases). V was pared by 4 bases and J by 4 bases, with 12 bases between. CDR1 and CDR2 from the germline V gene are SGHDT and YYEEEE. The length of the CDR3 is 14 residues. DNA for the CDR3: TGTGCCAGCAGCCAAGTGGGGCGGTACAATGAGCAGTTCTTC. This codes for CASSQVGRYNEQFF.

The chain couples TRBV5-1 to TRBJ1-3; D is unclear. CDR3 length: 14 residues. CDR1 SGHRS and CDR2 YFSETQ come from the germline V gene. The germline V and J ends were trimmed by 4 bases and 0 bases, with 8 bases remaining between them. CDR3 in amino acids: CASSDVGSGNTIYF. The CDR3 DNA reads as TGCGCCAGCAGCGACGTGGGCTCTGGAAACACCATATATTTT.

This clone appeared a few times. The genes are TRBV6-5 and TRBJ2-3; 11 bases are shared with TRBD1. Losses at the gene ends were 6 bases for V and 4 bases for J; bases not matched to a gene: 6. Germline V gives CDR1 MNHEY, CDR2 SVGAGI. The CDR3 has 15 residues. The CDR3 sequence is CASRTRGQGADTQYF. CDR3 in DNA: TGTGCCAGCAGAACAAGGGGACAGGGGGCAGATACGCAGTATTTT.

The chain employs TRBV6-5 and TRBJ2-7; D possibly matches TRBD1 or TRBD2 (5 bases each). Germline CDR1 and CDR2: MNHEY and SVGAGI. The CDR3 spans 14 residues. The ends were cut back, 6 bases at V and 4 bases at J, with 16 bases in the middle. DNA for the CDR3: TGTGCCAGCAGCCAAACGGGACGACCTTACGAGCAGTACTTC. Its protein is CASSQTGRPYEQYF.

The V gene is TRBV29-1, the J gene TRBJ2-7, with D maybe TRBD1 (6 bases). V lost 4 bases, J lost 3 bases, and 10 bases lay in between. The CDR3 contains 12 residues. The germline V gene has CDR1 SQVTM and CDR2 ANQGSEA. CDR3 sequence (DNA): TGCAGCGTTGCGGACAGCTACTACGAGCAGTACTTC. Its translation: CSVADSYYEQYF.